This T cell receptor (beta chain) was captured by sequencing in a study of spatial heterogeneity in lung cancer. This clonotype has just a few counts. Antigen specificity is unknown. Study-wide points: Tumor TCRs that were ubiquitous and expanded showed up in blood more at resection than follow-up.

TCRdb passed the 5' RACE reads through MiXCR, listing each CDR3 protein once. The sample holds about 120,000 distinct CDR3 sequences; more than 9% are singletons and the top ten take around a sixth. The V and J ends lost 5 bases and 7 bases respectively, with 10 bases between them. The CDR3 loop spans 11 amino acids. Germline CDR1 DFQATT, CDR2 SNEGSKA (reference sequence). Time point indicated: blood at routine non-recurrence follow-up after resection. In each case, whole RNA from tumor, nontumor lung or frozen PBMC was sequenced unsorted. The V gene is TRBV20-1, the J gene TRBJ2-3; D gene uncertain. The sequences come from PBMCs, collected at follow-up. This clonotype was obtained from a male donor with early-stage non-small cell lung cancer. CDR3 amino acids: CSASERYTQYF. In nucleotides, the CDR3 is TGCAGTGCTTCCGAGAGGTATACGCAGTATTTT.